This T cell receptor (beta chain) was sequenced during a study of blood T cell repertoires in COVID-19 (dated by TCRdb to about 2020). About the full investigation: The collaborator samples originated in the United States, Italy and Spain and spanned the acute and convalescent phases of COVID-19. Samples were obtained from the ongoing ImmuneRACE study (first 160 participants) and from 1,254 subjects provided by 6 global collaborators. Subjects who had been exposed to COVID-19, were actively infected with it, or had recovered from it provided the deeply sampled blood TCRbeta repertoires that made up the dataset. The sample metadata nearly always contained a de-identified subject ID, COVID-19 status, age in years and sex. A freely available public database, intended as a resource for researchers studying the immune response to SARS-CoV-2, is where the repertoires were released. Where available, HLA class I and class II types were obtained from metadata supplied by the sample provider rather than from assay-based typing. The material from the prospective study consisted of cDNA or gDNA derived from T cells, B-cell-depleted T cells, or PBMCs. Study-wide findings and limitations: How much clinical and demographic metadata was included differed by source and by participant, and the metadata was provided uncurated.

Enrolling through a virtual design, the prospective study's participants ranged in age from roughly 18 to 89 years and lived across approximately 25 United States geographic areas. Cohort assignment in the prospective study relied on participant-reported clinical history from a screening survey and a study questionnaire. Mobile phlebotomists in the prospective study collected whole blood, serum and a nasopharyngeal or oropharyngeal swab from every participant. Prospective study participants could optionally give additional blood draws and questionnaires over a roughly two-month period. Prospective study blood samples were shipped either frozen or at room temperature before DNA extraction. In this sample, this clone turned up once. This clone's antigen is unknown. It has no much larger one-base neighbor in the sample; base qualities were not kept. The immunoSEQ Assay, a bias-controlled multiplex PCR, was used to amplify TCRbeta CDR3 regions from genomic DNA. The published analysis was carried out like this. Nucleated cell counts per sample were estimated from amplification of reference gene primers within the assay. Sequence reads were collapsed and filtered to measure the absolute abundance of every unique TCRbeta CDR3 rearrangement. For each sample, productive Simpson clonality was calculated as the square root of Simpson's diversity index across productive rearrangements. Imported from immuneACCESS, the table was reduced by TCRdb to in-frame sequences with V and J called. These copies leave out some clones; in studies compared against another copy, an unresolved V gene accounts for under half, and the cause of the remainder is not known. V and J calls and clone size are given by that table; D and trimming were obtained from the DNA. This sample gives hundreds of thousands of clones in total; 90% of them show up just once. The top ten hold 1.7% of the sample.

The TCR originated in a woman under 30 with acute COVID-19. Sequenced input: PBMCs or T cells enriched from blood (not recorded which).

The DNA sequence follows: TGTGCCAGCAGTTTGAAGGACTCCAAAAACATTCAGTACTTC. This sequence encodes CASSLKDSKNIQYF. The rearrangement joined TRBV27 to TRBJ2-4, with TRBD2 as a weak D call on 5 bases. Spanning cysteine to phenylalanine, the CDR3 consists of 14 amino acids. CDR3 DNA only is kept here, 42 bases in frame from base 1. Cut back by 3 bases and 2 bases, the V and J ends lie 8 bases apart. Looking up the germline V gene (reference sequence) yields CDR1 MNHEY and CDR2 SMNVEV.